These T cell receptor beta chains were read from a single sample in a study of cytomegalovirus exposure and HLA in healthy donors. The protocol was immunoSEQ multiplex PCR, while the TCRdb copy is restricted to in-frame clones and leaves out a portion. This table has some 200,000 clones, around 79% appearing once. The specimen sequenced was PBMCs. The receptor source for this set is a male donor in good health and CMV-seropositive. The CDR3 runs from the conserved cysteine through the conserved F or W. The D gene is left open where the match is weak. Size tells how often a clone was seen (once, few, many) or the class of an expanded clone, and some rows leave it out.

DNA: TGCGCCAGCAGTTACCTCCGGGACAGGGCGAACACCGGGGAGCTGTTTTTT
CDR3: CASSYLRDRANTGELFF
J: TRBJ2-2
size: NA
D: TRBD1
V: TRBV10-1

DNA: TGTGCCAGCTCACCCCCCGGGACAGGGGGTATTGAGCAGTTCTTC
CDR3: CASSPPGTGGIEQFF
J: TRBJ2-1
size: NA
D: TRBD1
V: TRBV18

DNA: TGTGCCAGCAGCTCCGGGACAGGGGGTTATGGCTACACCTTC
CDR3: CASSSGTGGYGYTF
J: TRBJ1-2
size: NA
D: TRBD1
V: TRBV7-2

DNA: TGTGCCAGCAGCCCCCGTAGGGGGTTGAACACTGAAGCTTTCTTT
CDR3: CASSPRRGLNTEAFF
J: TRBJ1-1
size: NA
D: NA
V: TRBV7-2

DNA: TGTGCCAGTAGTAGCCAGGTGTGGACTGAAGCTTTCTTT
CDR3: CASSSQVWTEAFF
J: TRBJ1-1
size: NA
D: NA
V: TRBV19

DNA: TGTGCCAGCAGCTCAGGGGCGGCGCAGACCCAGTACTTC
CDR3: CASSSGAAQTQYF
J: TRBJ2-5
size: once
D: NA
V: TRBV7-9

DNA: TGTGCCAGCAGCTTGGAGGAGGGGACGTACAATGAGCAGTTCTTC
CDR3: CASSLEEGTYNEQFF
J: TRBJ2-1
size: NA
D: NA
V: TRBV5-4

DNA: TGTGCCAGTAGCACGGGGGGAGGGGGCACCGGGGAGCTGTTTTTT
CDR3: CASSTGGGGTGELFF
J: TRBJ2-2
size: NA
D: NA
V: TRBV19

DNA: TGCGCCAGCAGCTTCGCGACTAGCAGGGCAGATACGCAGTATTTT
CDR3: CASSFATSRADTQYF
J: TRBJ2-3
size: NA
D: TRBD2
V: TRBV5-1

DNA: TGCAGCGTTGGGGTGACAGGGGACAGAGAGCAGTTCTTC
CDR3: CSVGVTGDREQFF
J: TRBJ2-1
size: NA
D: TRBD1
V: TRBV29-1

DNA: TGTGCCAGCAGCCTCGACAGGGTGAACACTGAAGCTTTCTTT
CDR3: CASSLDRVNTEAFF
J: TRBJ1-1
size: NA
D: TRBD1
V: TRBV5-6

DNA: TGCGCCAGCAGCTCGACTAGCGGGAGTACCTACGAGCAGTACTTC
CDR3: CASSSTSGSTYEQYF
J: TRBJ2-7
size: NA
D: TRBD2
V: TRBV5-1

DNA: TGCAGTGCTAGAGGAGCTAATGAGCAGTTCTTC
CDR3: CSARGANEQFF
J: TRBJ2-1
size: few
D: NA
V: TRBV20-1

DNA: TGTGCCAGCAGCCCGAGGATGGACTCTGAAAAACTGTTTTTT
CDR3: CASSPRMDSEKLFF
J: TRBJ1-4
size: NA
D: NA
V: TRBV27

DNA: TGTGCCAGCAGTCCGACTGGGAATGAGCAGTTCTTC
CDR3: CASSPTGNEQFF
J: TRBJ2-1
size: NA
D: NA
V: TRBV6-6

DNA: TGTGCCAGCAGTCGGACAGGGGAATATGGCTACACCTTC
CDR3: CASSRTGEYGYTF
J: TRBJ1-2
size: NA
D: TRBD1
V: TRBV6-5

DNA: TGTGCCAGAAGTTTTATGCCGGGACAGGGGGCGCGGGACACCGGGGAGCTGTTTTTT
CDR3: CARSFMPGQGARDTGELFF
J: TRBJ2-2
size: NA
D: TRBD1
V: TRBV5-3

DNA: TGTGCCAGTAGTTTCGGACATTTATATATGAACACTGAAGCTTTCTTT
CDR3: CASSFGHLYMNTEAFF
J: TRBJ1-1
size: NA
D: NA
V: TRBV19

DNA: TGTGCCAGTTCAGGGGACTCCTACAATGAGCAGTTCTTC
CDR3: CASSGDSYNEQFF
J: TRBJ2-1
size: NA
D: NA
V: TRBV19

DNA: TGTGCCAGCACCTCTCCGGGACACCCTTCGAACACCGGGGAGCTGTTTTTT
CDR3: CASTSPGHPSNTGELFF
J: TRBJ2-2
size: NA
D: NA
V: TRBV5-4

DNA: TGTGCCAGCAGTGGGGAGGACAGGGCTAATGAAAAACTGTTTTTT
CDR3: CASSGEDRANEKLFF
J: TRBJ1-4
size: NA
D: TRBD1
V: TRBV28

DNA: TGTGCCAGCAGCTTAGTGTTAGGCGGGGGGCCCAGCTCCTACAATGAGCAGTTCTTC
CDR3: CASSLVLGGGPSSYNEQFF
J: TRBJ2-1
size: NA
D: TRBD2
V: TRBV11-2

DNA: TGCGCCAGCAGCTTGTTGCAGGGGGAAAAGACCCAGTACTTC
CDR3: CASSLLQGEKTQYF
J: TRBJ2-5
size: NA
D: TRBD1
V: TRBV5-1

DNA: TGTGCCAGCGGAGGGGGCACTGGAAACACCATATATTTT
CDR3: CASGGGTGNTIYF
J: TRBJ1-3
size: NA
D: TRBD1
V: TRBV6-5

DNA: TGTGCCAGCAGTCCGACTAGCGGGACCCGCTACGAGCAGTACTTC
CDR3: CASSPTSGTRYEQYF
J: TRBJ2-7
size: NA
D: TRBD2
V: TRBV27

DNA: TGTGCCAGCAGCATAAGGGGAGGGCGGTACGAGCAGTACTTC
CDR3: CASSIRGGRYEQYF
J: TRBJ2-7
size: NA
D: TRBD2
V: TRBV28

DNA: TGTGCCAGCAATGACAGGGCGTTGAGCTATGGCTACACCTTC
CDR3: CASNDRALSYGYTF
J: TRBJ1-2
size: NA
D: TRBD1
V: TRBV5-4

DNA: TGTGCCAGCAGGGCTGACAGGGCCTCTACCTACGAGCAGTACTTC
CDR3: CASRADRASTYEQYF
J: TRBJ2-7
size: few
D: TRBD1
V: TRBV5-4

DNA: TGTGCCAGCAAAGAAAGCGGGGGGGCGATGGAGACCCAGTACTTC
CDR3: CASKESGGAMETQYF
J: TRBJ2-5
size: NA
D: TRBD2
V: TRBV6-5

DNA: TGCGCCAGCAGCTTGACGGGTCATCAGCCCCAGCATTTT
CDR3: CASSLTGHQPQHF
J: TRBJ1-5
size: few
D: NA
V: TRBV5-1

DNA: TGTGCCAGCAGTTTGGCAGGGGGGCCCTACGAGCAGTACTTC
CDR3: CASSLAGGPYEQYF
J: TRBJ2-7
size: NA
D: NA
V: TRBV28

DNA: TGTGCCAGTCGTCAAGCGGGGGGCCGGGATACGCAGTATTTT
CDR3: CASRQAGGRDTQYF
J: TRBJ2-3
size: NA
D: TRBD2
V: TRBV6-6

DNA: TGTGCCAGCAGCTTGGGGGCAGGGATCGGGGGTAATGAAAAACTGTTTTTT
CDR3: CASSLGAGIGGNEKLFF
J: TRBJ1-4
size: NA
D: NA
V: TRBV5-4

DNA: TGCGCCAGCAGCCAAAAGGGCGGCAGGGGAGGGTTCGAGCAGTACTTC
CDR3: CASSQKGGRGGFEQYF
J: TRBJ2-7
size: NA
D: NA
V: TRBV4-1

DNA: TGTGCCAGCAGCCCCCACAGGGATGAAGCTTTCTTT
CDR3: CASSPHRDEAFF
J: TRBJ1-1
size: NA
D: NA
V: TRBV6-5

DNA: TGTGCCAGCAGTCTTAACACTAGGGCTTTCTTT
CDR3: CASSLNTRAFF
J: TRBJ1-1
size: NA
D: NA
V: TRBV28

DNA: TGTGCCAGCAGCTTAGTTCGAGAGACCCAGTACTTC
CDR3: CASSLVRETQYF
J: TRBJ2-5
size: NA
D: NA
V: TRBV7-2

DNA: TGTGCCAGCAGCTTCGACTTCGAGTACGATACGCAGTATTTT
CDR3: CASSFDFEYDTQYF
J: TRBJ2-3
size: NA
D: NA
V: TRBV11-2

DNA: TGCAGCGTAGGGACAGGGGTTGGCTACACCTTC
CDR3: CSVGTGVGYTF
J: TRBJ1-2
size: few
D: TRBD1
V: TRBV29-1

DNA: TGTGCCAGCAGTTACTCCAACACCGGGGGGCAGCCCCAGCATTTT
CDR3: CASSYSNTGGQPQHF
J: TRBJ1-5
size: NA
D: NA
V: TRBV6-5

DNA: TGCAGCGTAGCGGGACAGGGGGTTTGGGATGAAAAACTGTTTTTT
CDR3: CSVAGQGVWDEKLFF
J: TRBJ1-4
size: NA
D: TRBD1
V: TRBV29-1

DNA: TGTGCCAGCAGCACTCTAGCGGGAGGTGTGGAGACCCAGTACTTC
CDR3: CASSTLAGGVETQYF
J: TRBJ2-5
size: NA
D: TRBD2
V: TRBV9

DNA: TGTGCCAGCAGCTTAGAGGGACAGGGCCAGCAGTACTTC
CDR3: CASSLEGQGQQYF
J: TRBJ2-5
size: few
D: TRBD1
V: TRBV7-6

DNA: TGTGCCAGCAGTTCGGTTGGGACAGTCATCTATGGCTACACCTTC
CDR3: CASSSVGTVIYGYTF
J: TRBJ1-2
size: NA
D: TRBD1
V: TRBV6-6

DNA: TGCAGCGTCCACGGTGACACAGATACGCAGTATTTT
CDR3: CSVHGDTDTQYF
J: TRBJ2-3
size: NA
D: NA
V: TRBV29-1

DNA: TGTGCCAGCAGGCGACAGAGCTCCTATAATTCACCCCTCCACTTT
CDR3: CASRRQSSYNSPLHF
J: TRBJ1-6
size: NA
D: NA
V: TRBV6-4

DNA: TGTGCCAGCAGCTTAATCGACGAGCAGTACTTC
CDR3: CASSLIDEQYF
J: TRBJ2-7
size: NA
D: NA
V: TRBV13

DNA: TGTGCCAGCAGCCGTCTTTTCTACCCTGTGGGCGATCTGTTTGGAGCTTTCTTT
CDR3: CASSRLFYPVGDLFGAFF
J: TRBJ1-1
size: NA
D: NA
V: TRBV5-5

DNA: TGTGCCAGCAGCGTAGTTCCGGCGAACACCGGGGAGCTGTTTTTT
CDR3: CASSVVPANTGELFF
J: TRBJ2-2
size: NA
D: NA
V: TRBV9

DNA: TGTGCCAGCAGCCGGGGGTTATCCAACACCGGGGAGCTGTTTTTT
CDR3: CASSRGLSNTGELFF
J: TRBJ2-2
size: NA
D: NA
V: TRBV5-4

DNA: TGTGCCAGCAGTGCTCAATCAGGTGGTGGGGAGACCCAGTACTTC
CDR3: CASSAQSGGGETQYF
J: TRBJ2-5
size: NA
D: NA
V: TRBV2

DNA: TGTGCCATCACGACTAGCTTCACAGATACGCAGTATTTT
CDR3: CAITTSFTDTQYF
J: TRBJ2-3
size: few
D: TRBD2
V: TRBV2

DNA: TGTGCCAGCAGTCACGGGACTAGCGGAAGCTCCTACAATGAGCAGTTCTTC
CDR3: CASSHGTSGSSYNEQFF
J: TRBJ2-1
size: NA
D: TRBD2
V: TRBV28